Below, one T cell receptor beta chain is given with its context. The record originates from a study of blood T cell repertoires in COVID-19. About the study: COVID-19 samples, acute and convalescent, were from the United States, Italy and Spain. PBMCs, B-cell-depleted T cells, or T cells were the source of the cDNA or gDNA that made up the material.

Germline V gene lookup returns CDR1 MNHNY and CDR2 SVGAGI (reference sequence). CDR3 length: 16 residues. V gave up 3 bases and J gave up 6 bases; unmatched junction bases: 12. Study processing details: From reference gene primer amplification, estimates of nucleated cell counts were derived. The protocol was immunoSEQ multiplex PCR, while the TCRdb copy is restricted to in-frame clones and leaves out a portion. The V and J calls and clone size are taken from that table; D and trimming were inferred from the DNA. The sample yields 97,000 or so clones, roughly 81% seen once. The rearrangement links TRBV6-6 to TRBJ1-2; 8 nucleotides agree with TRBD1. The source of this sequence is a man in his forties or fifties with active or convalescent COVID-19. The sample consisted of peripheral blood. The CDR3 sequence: CASSYSTGVNFHGYTF. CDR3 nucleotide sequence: TGTGCCAGCAGTTATTCGACAGGGGTCAATTTTCATGGCTACACCTTC.